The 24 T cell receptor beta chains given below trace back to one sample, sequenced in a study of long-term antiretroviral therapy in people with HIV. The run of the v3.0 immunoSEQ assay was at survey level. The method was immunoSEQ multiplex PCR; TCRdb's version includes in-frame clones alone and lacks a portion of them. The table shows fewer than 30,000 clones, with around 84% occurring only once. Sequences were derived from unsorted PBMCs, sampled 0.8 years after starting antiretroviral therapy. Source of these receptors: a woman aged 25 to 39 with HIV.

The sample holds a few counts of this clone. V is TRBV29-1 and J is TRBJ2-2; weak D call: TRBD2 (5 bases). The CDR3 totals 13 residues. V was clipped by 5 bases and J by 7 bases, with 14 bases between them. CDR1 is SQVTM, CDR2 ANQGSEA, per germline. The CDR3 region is CSVPLGDGGELFF. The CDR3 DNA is TGCAGCGTTCCGCTCGGGGATGGCGGGGAGCTGTTTTTT.

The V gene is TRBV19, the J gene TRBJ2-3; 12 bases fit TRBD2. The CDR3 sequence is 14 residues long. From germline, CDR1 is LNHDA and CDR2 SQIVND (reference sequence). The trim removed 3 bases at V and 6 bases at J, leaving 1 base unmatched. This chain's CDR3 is CASSIGLAGDTQYF. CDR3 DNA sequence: TGTGCCAGTAGTATTGGACTAGCGGGGGATACGCAGTATTTT.

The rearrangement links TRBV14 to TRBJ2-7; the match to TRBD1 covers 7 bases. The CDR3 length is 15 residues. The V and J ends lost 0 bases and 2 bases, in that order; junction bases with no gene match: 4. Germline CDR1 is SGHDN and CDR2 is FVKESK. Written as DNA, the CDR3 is TGTGCCAGCAGCCAAGATGGACAGGCGACCTACGAGCAGTACTTC. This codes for CASSQDGQATYEQYF.

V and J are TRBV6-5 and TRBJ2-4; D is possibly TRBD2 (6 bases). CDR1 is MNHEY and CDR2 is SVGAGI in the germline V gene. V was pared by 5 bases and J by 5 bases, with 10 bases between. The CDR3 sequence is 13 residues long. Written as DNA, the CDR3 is TGTGCCAGCAGTCCTGGAGGGCAAAACATTCAGTACTTC. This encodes CASSPGGQNIQYF.

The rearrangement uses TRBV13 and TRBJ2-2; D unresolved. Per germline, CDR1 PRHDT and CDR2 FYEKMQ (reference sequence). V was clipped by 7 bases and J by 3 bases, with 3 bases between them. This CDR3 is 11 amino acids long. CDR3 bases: TGTGCCAGCACCTACACCGGGGAGCTGTTTTTT. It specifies CASTYTGELFF.

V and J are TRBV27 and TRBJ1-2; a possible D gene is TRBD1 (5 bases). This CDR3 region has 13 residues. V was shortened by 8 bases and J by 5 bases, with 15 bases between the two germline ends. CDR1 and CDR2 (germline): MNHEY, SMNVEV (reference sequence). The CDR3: CASGWGGGYGYTF. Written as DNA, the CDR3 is TGTGCCAGCGGCTGGGGCGGAGGATATGGCTACACCTTC.

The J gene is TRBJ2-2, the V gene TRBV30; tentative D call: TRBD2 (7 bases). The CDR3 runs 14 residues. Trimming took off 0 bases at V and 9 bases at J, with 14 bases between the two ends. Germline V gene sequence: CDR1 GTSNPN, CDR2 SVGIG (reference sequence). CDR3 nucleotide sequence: TGTGCCTGGAGTGTTGGGGGGGCACGGAGGGAGCTGTTTTTT. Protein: CAWSVGGARRELFF.

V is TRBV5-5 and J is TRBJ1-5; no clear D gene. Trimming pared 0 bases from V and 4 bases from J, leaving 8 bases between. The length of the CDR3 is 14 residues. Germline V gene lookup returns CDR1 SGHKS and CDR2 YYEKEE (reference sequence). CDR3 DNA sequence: TGTGCCAGCAGCTTGGACAGCCTTAATCAGCCCCAGCATTTT. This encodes CASSLDSLNQPQHF.

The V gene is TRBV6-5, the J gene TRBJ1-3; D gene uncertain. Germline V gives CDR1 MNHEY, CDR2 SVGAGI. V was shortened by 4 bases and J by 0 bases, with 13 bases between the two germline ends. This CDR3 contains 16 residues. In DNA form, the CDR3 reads TGTGCCAGCAGTTCTTTCCGTCCTACCTCTGGAAACACCATATATTTT. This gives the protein CASSSFRPTSGNTIYF.

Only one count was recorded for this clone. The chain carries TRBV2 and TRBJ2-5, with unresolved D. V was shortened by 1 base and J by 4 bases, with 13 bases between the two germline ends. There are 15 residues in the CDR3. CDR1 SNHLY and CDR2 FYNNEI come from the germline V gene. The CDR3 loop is CASSEGSLSGETQYF. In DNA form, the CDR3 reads TGTGCCAGCAGTGAAGGGTCCCTATCGGGAGAGACCCAGTACTTC.

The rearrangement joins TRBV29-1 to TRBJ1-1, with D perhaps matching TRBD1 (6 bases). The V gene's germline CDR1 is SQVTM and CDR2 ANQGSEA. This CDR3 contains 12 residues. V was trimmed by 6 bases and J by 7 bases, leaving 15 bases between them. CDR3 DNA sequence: TGCAGCGTCCGGTGGGGGCCACTTGAAGCTTTCTTT. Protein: CSVRWGPLEAFF.

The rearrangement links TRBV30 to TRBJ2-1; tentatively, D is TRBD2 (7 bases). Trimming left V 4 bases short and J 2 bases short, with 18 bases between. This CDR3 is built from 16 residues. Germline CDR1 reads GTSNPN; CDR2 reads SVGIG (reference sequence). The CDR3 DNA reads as TGTGCCTGGACGGGATGGGCGGGGGCCGCCTACAATGAGCAGTTCTTC. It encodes CAWTGWAGAAYNEQFF.

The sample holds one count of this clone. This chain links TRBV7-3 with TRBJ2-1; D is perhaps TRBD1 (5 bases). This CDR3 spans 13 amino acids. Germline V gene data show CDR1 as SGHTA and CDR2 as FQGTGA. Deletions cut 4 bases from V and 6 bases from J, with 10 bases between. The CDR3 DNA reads TGTGCCAGCAGCTCTCAGGGTGGCAATGAGCAGTTCTTC. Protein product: CASSSQGGNEQFF.

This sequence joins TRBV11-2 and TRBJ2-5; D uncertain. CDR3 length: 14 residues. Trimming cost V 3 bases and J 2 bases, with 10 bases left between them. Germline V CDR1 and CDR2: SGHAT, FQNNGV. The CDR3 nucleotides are TGTGCCAGCAGCTTCTGGGCGGCTCAAGAGACCCAGTACTTC. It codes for CASSFWAAQETQYF.

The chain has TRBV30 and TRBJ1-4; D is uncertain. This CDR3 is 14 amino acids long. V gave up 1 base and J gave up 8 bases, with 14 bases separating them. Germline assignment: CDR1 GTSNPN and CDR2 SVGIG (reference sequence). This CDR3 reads CAWSGPPDREKLFF. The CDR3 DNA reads TGTGCCTGGAGTGGGCCGCCCGACCGAGAAAAACTGTTTTTT.

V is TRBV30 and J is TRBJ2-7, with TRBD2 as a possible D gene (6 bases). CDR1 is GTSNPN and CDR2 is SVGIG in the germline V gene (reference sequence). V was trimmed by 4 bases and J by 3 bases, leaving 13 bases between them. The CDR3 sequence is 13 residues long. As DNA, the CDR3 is TGTGCCTGGAACCGGGACTCCAACTACGAGCAGTACTTC. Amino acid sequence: CAWNRDSNYEQYF.

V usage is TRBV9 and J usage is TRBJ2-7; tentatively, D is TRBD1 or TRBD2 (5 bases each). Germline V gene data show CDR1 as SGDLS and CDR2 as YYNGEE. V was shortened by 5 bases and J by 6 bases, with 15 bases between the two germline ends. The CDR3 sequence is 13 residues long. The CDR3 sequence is CASSQGAGGEQYF. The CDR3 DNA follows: TGTGCCAGCAGTCAGGGAGCAGGAGGCGAGCAGTACTTC.

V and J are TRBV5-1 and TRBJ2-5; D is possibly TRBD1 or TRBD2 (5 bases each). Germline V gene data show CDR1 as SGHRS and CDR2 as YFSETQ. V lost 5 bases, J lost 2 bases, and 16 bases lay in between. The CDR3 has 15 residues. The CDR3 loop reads CASRTGPWGQETQYF. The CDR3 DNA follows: TGCGCCAGCAGAACGGGACCCTGGGGGCAAGAGACCCAGTACTTC.

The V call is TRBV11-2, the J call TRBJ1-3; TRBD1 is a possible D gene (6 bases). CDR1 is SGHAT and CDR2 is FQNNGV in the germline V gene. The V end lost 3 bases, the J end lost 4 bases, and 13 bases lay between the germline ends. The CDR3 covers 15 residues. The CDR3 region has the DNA TGTGCCAGCAGCTTGGGAACAGGGACCGGAAACACCATATATTTT. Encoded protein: CASSLGTGTGNTIYF.

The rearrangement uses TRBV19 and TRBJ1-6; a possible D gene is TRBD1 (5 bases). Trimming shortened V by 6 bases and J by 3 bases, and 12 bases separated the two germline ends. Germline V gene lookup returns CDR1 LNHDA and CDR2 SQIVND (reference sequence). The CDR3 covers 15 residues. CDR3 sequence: CASSPRDFYNSPLHF. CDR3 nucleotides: TGTGCCAGTAGCCCCAGGGACTTCTATAATTCACCCCTCCACTTT.

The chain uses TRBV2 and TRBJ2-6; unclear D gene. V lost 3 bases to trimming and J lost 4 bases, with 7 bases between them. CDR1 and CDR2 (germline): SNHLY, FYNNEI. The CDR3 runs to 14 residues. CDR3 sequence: CASSELSGANVLTF. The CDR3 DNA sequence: TGTGCCAGCAGTGAGCTATCGGGGGCCAACGTCCTGACTTTC.

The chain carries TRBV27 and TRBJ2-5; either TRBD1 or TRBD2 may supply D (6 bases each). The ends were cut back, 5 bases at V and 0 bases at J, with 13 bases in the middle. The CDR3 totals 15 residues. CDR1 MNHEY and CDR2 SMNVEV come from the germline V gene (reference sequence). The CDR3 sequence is CASSPQGLYQETQYF. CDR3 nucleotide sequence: TGTGCCAGCAGTCCACAGGGACTTTACCAAGAGACCCAGTACTTC.

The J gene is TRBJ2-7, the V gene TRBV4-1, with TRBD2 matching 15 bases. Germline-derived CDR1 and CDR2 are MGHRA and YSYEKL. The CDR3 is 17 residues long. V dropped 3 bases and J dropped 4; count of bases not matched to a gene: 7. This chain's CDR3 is CASSQSGTSGGLYEQYF. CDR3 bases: TGCGCCAGCAGCCAGTCCGGGACTAGCGGGGGGCTGTACGAGCAGTACTTC.

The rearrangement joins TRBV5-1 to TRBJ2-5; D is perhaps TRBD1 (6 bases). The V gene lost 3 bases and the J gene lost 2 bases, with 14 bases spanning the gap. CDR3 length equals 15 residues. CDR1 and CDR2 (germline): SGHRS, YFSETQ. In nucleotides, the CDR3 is TGCGCCAGCAGCTCGTTAGGACAGCGACAAGAGACCCAGTACTTC. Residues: CASSSLGQRQETQYF.